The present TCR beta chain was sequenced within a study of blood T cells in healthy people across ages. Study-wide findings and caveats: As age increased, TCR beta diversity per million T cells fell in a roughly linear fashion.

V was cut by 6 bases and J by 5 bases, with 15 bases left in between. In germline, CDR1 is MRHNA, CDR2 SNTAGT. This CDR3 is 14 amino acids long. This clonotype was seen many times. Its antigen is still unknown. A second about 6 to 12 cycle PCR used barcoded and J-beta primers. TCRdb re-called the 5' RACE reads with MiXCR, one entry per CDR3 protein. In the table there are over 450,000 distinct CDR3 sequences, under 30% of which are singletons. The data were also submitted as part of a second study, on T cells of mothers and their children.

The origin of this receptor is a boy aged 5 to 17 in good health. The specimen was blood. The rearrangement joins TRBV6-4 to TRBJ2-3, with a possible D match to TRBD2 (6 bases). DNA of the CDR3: TGTGCCAGCAGCCGTAACGGAGGGGAAGATACGCAGTATTTT. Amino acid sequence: CASSRNGGEDTQYF.